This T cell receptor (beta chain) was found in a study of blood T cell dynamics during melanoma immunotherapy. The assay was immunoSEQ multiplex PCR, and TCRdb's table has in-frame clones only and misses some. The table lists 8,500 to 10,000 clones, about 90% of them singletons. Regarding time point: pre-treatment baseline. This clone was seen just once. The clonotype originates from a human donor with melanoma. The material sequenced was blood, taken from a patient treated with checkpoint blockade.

CDR3 DNA: TGCGCCAGCAGCTTGGTTTACACCTACAATGAGCAGTTCTTC. As protein: CASSLVYTYNEQFF. The chain carries TRBV5-1 and TRBJ2-1; D unresolved. Germline loops: CDR1 SGHRS, CDR2 YFSETQ. V was cut by 0 bases and J by 2 bases, with 6 bases left in between. This CDR3 is built from 14 residues.